One and the same sample provided the 20 T cell receptor beta chains below, sequenced in a study of regulatory T cells in long-lasting Graves disease. Relying on iRepertoire HTBI primers and Arm-PCR of CDR3 regions, the team built TCR beta libraries. Using its own MiXCR run on the multiplex PCR reads, TCRdb lists one record per CDR3 protein. Of about 470,000 distinct CDR3 sequences listed, around 21% are singletons. Stated time point: persistent/refractory GD, antithyroid drugs over 5 years with positive TRAb. Extracted RNA from PBMCs served as the source of the TCR library. Sequenced here: peripheral blood mononuclear cells (PBMCs), sampled when the disease was refractory, from a patient treated with antithyroid drugs. The origin of the receptors is a female donor with Graves disease.

V is TRBV3-1 and J is TRBJ1-1; 8 nucleotides agree with TRBD1. Germline CDR1 reads LGHDT; CDR2 reads YNNKEL (reference sequence). The CDR3 contains 15 residues. The V gene end was trimmed by 3 bases and the J gene end by 4 bases; junction bases not matched to a gene: 7. The CDR3 bases are TGTGCCAGCAGCCAGCAGACAGGACAGGGCACTGAAGCTTTCTTT. It codes for CASSQQTGQGTEAFF.

This clonotype has a count of ten or more. The J gene is TRBJ1-2, the V gene TRBV28, with 7 bases that match TRBD1. The CDR3 runs 11 residues. V was clipped by 8 bases and J by 9 bases; unmatched bases: 6. Germline values: CDR1 MDHEN, CDR2 SYDVKM. CDR3 nucleotide sequence: TGTGCCAGCGAACAGGGGTATCGCTACACCTTC. It yields the protein CASEQGYRYTF.

The chain employs TRBV5-1 and TRBJ1-1, with a possible D match to TRBD1 (6 bases). The CDR3 has 14 amino acids. Trimming left V 7 bases short and J 2 bases short, with 15 bases between. CDR1 SGHRS and CDR2 YFSETQ come from the germline V gene. The CDR3 DNA reads TGCGCCAGCGCCAAGCTGGACAGTAACACTGAAGCTTTCTTT. It yields the protein CASAKLDSNTEAFF.

V is TRBV7-2 and J is TRBJ2-5; D remains ambiguous. The germline V gene has CDR1 SGHTA and CDR2 FQGNSA. V gave up 6 bases and J gave up 5 bases, with 19 bases separating them. The CDR3 has 15 residues. In DNA form, the CDR3 reads TGTGCCAGCAGTCCCCAAACGGGTTACGGGGAGACCCAGTACTTC. Its protein is CASSPQTGYGETQYF.

This clonotype was counted at least ten times. This chain connects TRBV6-1 to TRBJ1-1; TRBD1 is a possible D gene (6 bases). This CDR3 has 15 amino acids. The germline CDR1 and CDR2 sequences are MNHNS and SASEGT. Trimming removed 8 bases at V and 0 bases at J, with 16 bases between. The CDR3 coding sequence is TGTGCCAGCTACACAGGGAGACGGGTGAACACTGAAGCTTTCTTT. Translation gives CASYTGRRVNTEAFF.

Ten or more counts support this clonotype. The chain recombines TRBV7-3 with TRBJ2-7, with D possibly matching TRBD1 (5 bases). CDR1 is SGHTA and CDR2 is FQGTGA in the germline V gene. The CDR3 has 14 amino acids. V was trimmed by 3 bases and J by 7 bases, leaving 16 bases between them. CDR3 in amino acids: CASSLLGGAREQYF. The CDR3 region has the DNA TGTGCCAGCAGCTTGCTTGGTGGGGCGCGTGAGCAGTACTTC.

There are a few counts of this clonotype. The chain couples TRBV20-1 to TRBJ2-7, with 10 bases that match TRBD2. From germline, CDR1 is DFQATT and CDR2 SNEGSKA (reference sequence). The J segment lost 5 bases and the V segment lost 2 bases, leaving 6 bases of the junction unmatched. The CDR3 extends over 14 amino acids. CDR3: CSARTSGIYHEQYF. CDR3 DNA: TGCAGTGCTAGAACTAGCGGGATTTACCACGAGCAGTACTTC.

The chain joins TRBV9 to TRBJ2-7, with 7 bases aligning to TRBD1. The length of the CDR3 is 16 residues. Trimming removed 4 bases from V and 2 bases from J; junction bases left unmatched: 12. From germline, CDR1 is SGDLS and CDR2 YYNGEE. The CDR3 nucleotides are TGTGCCAGCAGCCTACACGGGGACAGCGTCGCCTACGAGCAGTACTTC. Protein: CASSLHGDSVAYEQYF.

This clonotype was detected many times. The chain uses TRBV6-5 and TRBJ1-2; D is uncertain. V was clipped by 0 bases and J by 8 bases, with 7 bases between them. This CDR3 contains 12 residues. CDR1 is MNHEY and CDR2 is SVGAGI in the germline V gene. The CDR3 sequence is CASSYSGGGYTF. The CDR3 bases are TGTGCCAGCAGTTACTCCGGCGGGGGCTACACCTTC.

This clonotype was picked up many times. The V and J genes are TRBV3-1 and TRBJ2-7; D might be TRBD2 (6 bases). The germline V gene encodes CDR1 LGHDT and CDR2 YNNKEL (reference sequence). Trimming shortened V by 1 base and J by 4 bases, and 14 bases separated the two germline ends. The CDR3 totals 15 residues. CDR3 protein: CASSQGLAYRYEQYF. CDR3 bases: TGTGCCAGCAGCCAAGGTCTAGCGTATCGGTACGAGCAGTACTTC.

In regard to this clonotype: Mismatch with germline at one junction end may stem from a read error. CDR3 DNA sequence: TGCAGTGCTAGGTGGCGTGGGACGAACACCAGGGAGCTGTTTTTT. Its protein product is CSARWRGTNTRELFF. V is TRBV20-1 and J is TRBJ2-2; D may correspond to TRBD1 or TRBD2 (5 bases each). CDR1 and CDR2 (germline): DFQATT, SNEGSKA (reference sequence). CDR3 length equals 15 residues.

This clonotype was recorded a few times. The chain carries TRBV11-2 and TRBJ1-4; maybe TRBD1 (6 bases). V lost 2 bases and J 7 bases, leaving 17 bases between the germline ends. Germline lookup yields CDR1 SGHAT and CDR2 FQNNGV. CDR3 size: 16 residues. The CDR3 region has the DNA TGTGCCAGCAGCTTACTGGGGGCGGCTGGGTTTGAAAAACTGTTTTTT. This sequence encodes CASSLLGAAGFEKLFF.

The sample holds many counts of this clonotype. V usage is TRBV28 and J usage is TRBJ2-7; D not certain. The CDR3 length is 13 residues. Trimming removed 5 bases at V and 3 bases at J, with 11 bases between. Germline loops: CDR1 MDHEN, CDR2 SYDVKM. The CDR3 sequence is CASSPRLDYEQYF. In nucleotides, the CDR3 is TGTGCCAGCAGTCCCCGGTTGGACTACGAGCAGTACTTC.

This clonotype was counted many times. J is TRBJ2-4 and V is TRBV3-1; D is unclear. Trimming left V 1 base short and J 0 bases short, with 16 bases between. CDR3 length: 18 amino acids. Germline V gene lookup returns CDR1 LGHDT and CDR2 YNNKEL (reference sequence). The CDR3 spells CASSQGHRTRLAKNIQYF. Written as DNA, the CDR3 is TGTGCCAGCAGCCAAGGCCACCGTACCAGATTAGCCAAAAACATTCAGTACTTC.

This clonotype appeared many times. The chain links TRBV30 to TRBJ1-1; 7 bases are shared with TRBD1. The CDR3 spans 15 residues. J gave up 0 bases and V 4 bases, and 8 bases lay outside the gene matches. Germline V lookup: CDR1 GTSNPN, CDR2 SVGIG (reference sequence). This chain's CDR3 is CAWKTGSGMNTEAFF. The CDR3 DNA follows: TGTGCCTGGAAGACAGGGAGTGGGATGAACACTGAAGCTTTCTTT.

This clonotype was picked up many times. J is TRBJ1-1 and V is TRBV20-1; possible D gene TRBD1, 6 bases. The CDR3 has 11 residues. Germline values: CDR1 DFQATT, CDR2 SNEGSKA (reference sequence). Trimming shortened V by 4 bases and J by 4 bases, and 7 bases separated the two germline ends. The CDR3 bases are TGCAGTGCTAAACAGGGCACTGAAGCTTTCTTT. It yields the protein CSAKQGTEAFF.

The sample holds many counts of this clonotype. V is TRBV27 and J is TRBJ1-2; D is uncertain. Germline-derived CDR1 and CDR2 are MNHEY and SMNVEV (reference sequence). V lost 2 bases to trimming and J lost 4 bases, with 8 bases between them. The length of the CDR3 is 13 residues. CDR3 in DNA: TGTGCCAGCAGTTTAACGCCTTCCTATGGCTACACCTTC. The encoded protein is CASSLTPSYGYTF.

The sample holds many counts of this clonotype. This rearrangement joins TRBV20-1 to TRBJ2-5; 10 bases fit TRBD2. Losses at the gene ends were 6 bases for V and 6 bases for J; bases not matched to a gene: 10. CDR3 size: 14 residues. The V gene's germline CDR1 is DFQATT and CDR2 SNEGSKA (reference sequence). The CDR3 DNA follows: TGCAGTGCGTCGCTAGCGGGGGCTAGGAAGACCCAGTACTTC. This codes for CSASLAGARKTQYF.

This clonotype was seen many times. The CDR3 coding sequence is TGTGCCAGCTCACCACCGCGACAACAAGGCGAGCAGTACTTC. It is translated as CASSPPRQQGEQYF. This rearrangement joins TRBV18 to TRBJ2-7; D unclear. Germline V lookup: CDR1 KGHSH, CDR2 LQKENI. The length of the CDR3 is 14 residues. The V end lost 0 bases, the J end lost 6 bases, and 12 bases lay between the germline ends.

The chain employs TRBV27 and TRBJ2-3, with 9 nucleotides matching TRBD1. The CDR3 has 15 amino acids. The junction had 5 bases not matched to a gene; V was cut back by 4 bases and J by 3 bases. The germline CDR1 and CDR2 sequences are MNHEY and SMNVEV (reference sequence). Here the CDR3 reads CASSSYRGLTDTQYF. CDR3 sequence (DNA): TGTGCCAGCAGTTCGTACAGGGGGCTGACAGATACGCAGTATTTT.